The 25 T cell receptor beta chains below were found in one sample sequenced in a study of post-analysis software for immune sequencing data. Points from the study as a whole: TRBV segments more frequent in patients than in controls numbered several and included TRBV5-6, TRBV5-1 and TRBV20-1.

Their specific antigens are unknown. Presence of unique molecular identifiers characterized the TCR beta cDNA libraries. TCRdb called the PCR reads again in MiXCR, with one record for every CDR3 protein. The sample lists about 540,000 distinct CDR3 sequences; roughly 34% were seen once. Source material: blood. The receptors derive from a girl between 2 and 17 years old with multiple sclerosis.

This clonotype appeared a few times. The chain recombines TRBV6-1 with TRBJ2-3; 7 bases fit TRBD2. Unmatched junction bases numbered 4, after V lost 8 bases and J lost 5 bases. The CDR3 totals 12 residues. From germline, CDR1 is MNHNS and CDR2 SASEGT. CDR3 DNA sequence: TGTGCCAGCGTTTCGGGGGGAGATACGCAGTATTTT. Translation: CASVSGGDTQYF.

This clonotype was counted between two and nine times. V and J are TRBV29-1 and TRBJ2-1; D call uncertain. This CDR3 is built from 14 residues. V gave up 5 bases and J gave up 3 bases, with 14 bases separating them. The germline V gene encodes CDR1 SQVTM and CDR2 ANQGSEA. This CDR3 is CSVLEREIYNEQFF. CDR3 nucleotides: TGCAGCGTTCTTGAAAGGGAAATCTACAATGAGCAGTTCTTC.

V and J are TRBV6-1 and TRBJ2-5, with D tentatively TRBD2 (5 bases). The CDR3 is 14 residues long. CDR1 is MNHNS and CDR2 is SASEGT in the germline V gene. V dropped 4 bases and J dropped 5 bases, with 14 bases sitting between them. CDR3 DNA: TGTGCCAGCAGTGTCTTGTACGGGGATGAGACCCAGTACTTC. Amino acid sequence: CASSVLYGDETQYF.

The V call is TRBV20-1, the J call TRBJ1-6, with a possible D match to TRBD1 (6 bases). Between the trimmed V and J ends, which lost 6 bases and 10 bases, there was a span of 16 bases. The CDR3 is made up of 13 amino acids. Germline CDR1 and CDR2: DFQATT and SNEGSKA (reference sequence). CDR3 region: CSAPMGGGSPLHF. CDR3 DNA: TGCAGTGCCCCCATGGGGGGCGGGTCACCCCTCCACTTT.

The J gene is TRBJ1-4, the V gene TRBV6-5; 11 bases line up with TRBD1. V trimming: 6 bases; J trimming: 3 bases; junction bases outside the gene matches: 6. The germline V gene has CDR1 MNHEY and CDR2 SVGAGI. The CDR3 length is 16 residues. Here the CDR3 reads CASRPGTGGPNEKLFF. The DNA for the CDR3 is TGTGCCAGCAGGCCTGGGACAGGGGGACCTAATGAAAAACTGTTTTTT.

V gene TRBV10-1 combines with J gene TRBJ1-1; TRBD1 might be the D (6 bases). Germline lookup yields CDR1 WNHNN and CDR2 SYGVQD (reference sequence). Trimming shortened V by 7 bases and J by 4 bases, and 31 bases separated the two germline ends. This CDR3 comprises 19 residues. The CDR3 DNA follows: TGCGCCAGCACTCTGATCCGGGAGCGGGGGCTCTGGGGAGGCACTGAAGCTTTCTTT. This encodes CASTLIRERGLWGGTEAFF.

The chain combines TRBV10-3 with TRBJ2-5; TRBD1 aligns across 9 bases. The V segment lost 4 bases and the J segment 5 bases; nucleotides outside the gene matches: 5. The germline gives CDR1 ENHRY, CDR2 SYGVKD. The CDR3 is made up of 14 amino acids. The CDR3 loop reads CAISGDRGGETQYF. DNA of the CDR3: TGTGCCATCAGTGGAGACAGGGGGGGTGAGACCCAGTACTTC.

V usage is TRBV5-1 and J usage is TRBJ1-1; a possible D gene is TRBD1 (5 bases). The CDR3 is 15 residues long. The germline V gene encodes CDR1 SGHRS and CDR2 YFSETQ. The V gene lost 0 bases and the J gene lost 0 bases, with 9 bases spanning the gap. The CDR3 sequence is CASSLAMGVNTEAFF. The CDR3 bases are TGCGCCAGCAGCTTGGCCATGGGGGTGAACACTGAAGCTTTCTTT.

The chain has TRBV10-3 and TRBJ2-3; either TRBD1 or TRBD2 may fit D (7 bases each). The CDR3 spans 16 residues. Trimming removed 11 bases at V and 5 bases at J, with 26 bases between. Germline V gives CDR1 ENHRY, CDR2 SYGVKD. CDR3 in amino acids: CAVMTGRGTFQDTQYF. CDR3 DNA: TGTGCCGTTATGACAGGGAGGGGGACTTTCCAAGATACGCAGTATTTT.

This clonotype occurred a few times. The CDR3 here is CASSLSPGRGDYGYTF. DNA of the CDR3: TGCGCCAGCAGCTTGTCTCCCGGCAGGGGGGACTATGGCTACACCTTC. The chain combines TRBV5-1 with TRBJ1-2; TRBD1 agrees at 7 bases. After removal of 1 base from V and 3 bases from J, the junction contained 9 bases not matched to a gene. CDR1 SGHRS and CDR2 YFSETQ come from the germline V gene. The CDR3 consists of 16 residues.

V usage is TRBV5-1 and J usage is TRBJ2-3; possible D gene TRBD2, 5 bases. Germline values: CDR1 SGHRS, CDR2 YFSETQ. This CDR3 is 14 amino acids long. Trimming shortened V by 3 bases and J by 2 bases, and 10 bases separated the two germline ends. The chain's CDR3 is CASSSEGITDTQYF. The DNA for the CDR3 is TGCGCCAGCAGCTCAGAGGGAATCACAGATACGCAGTATTTT.

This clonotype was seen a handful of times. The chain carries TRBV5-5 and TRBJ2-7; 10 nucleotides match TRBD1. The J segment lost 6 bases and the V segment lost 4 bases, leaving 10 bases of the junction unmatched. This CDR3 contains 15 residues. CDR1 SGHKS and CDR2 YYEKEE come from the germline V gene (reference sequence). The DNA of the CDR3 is TGTGCCAGCAGCGGATCCGGGACAGGGGTCGCCGAGCAGTACTTC. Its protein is CASSGSGTGVAEQYF.

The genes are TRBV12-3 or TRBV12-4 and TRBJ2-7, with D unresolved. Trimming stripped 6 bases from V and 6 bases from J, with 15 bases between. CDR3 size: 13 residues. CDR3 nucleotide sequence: TGTGCCAGCAGCGTCGTCTCACCGGGCGAGCAGTACTTC. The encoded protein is CASSVVSPGEQYF.

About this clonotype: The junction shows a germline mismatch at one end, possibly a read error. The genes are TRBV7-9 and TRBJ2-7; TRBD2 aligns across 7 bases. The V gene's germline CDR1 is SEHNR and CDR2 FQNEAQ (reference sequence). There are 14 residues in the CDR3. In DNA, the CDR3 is TGTGCCGGCAGCCCGGGAGGTGGCTCCTACGAGCAGTACTTC. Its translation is CAGSPGGGSYEQYF.

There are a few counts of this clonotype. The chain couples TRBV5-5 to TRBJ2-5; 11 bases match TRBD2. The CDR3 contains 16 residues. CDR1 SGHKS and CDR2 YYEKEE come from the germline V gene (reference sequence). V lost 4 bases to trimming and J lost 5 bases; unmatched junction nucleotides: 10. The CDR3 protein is CASSKTSGGLVETQYF. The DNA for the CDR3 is TGTGCCAGCAGCAAAACTAGCGGGGGATTGGTGGAGACCCAGTACTTC.

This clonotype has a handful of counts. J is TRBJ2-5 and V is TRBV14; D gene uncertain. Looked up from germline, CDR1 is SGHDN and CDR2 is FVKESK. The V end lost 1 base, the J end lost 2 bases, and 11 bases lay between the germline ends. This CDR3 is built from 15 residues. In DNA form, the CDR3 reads TGTGCCAGCAGCCAAGTCAGTTGGGATCAAGAGACCCAGTACTTC. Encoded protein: CASSQVSWDQETQYF.

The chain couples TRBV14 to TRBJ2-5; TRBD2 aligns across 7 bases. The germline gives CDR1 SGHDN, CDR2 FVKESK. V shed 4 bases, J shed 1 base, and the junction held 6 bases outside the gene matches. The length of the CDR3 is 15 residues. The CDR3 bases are TGTGCCAGCAGCCGGATGGGGGGGGTCCAAGAGACCCAGTACTTC. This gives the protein CASSRMGGVQETQYF.

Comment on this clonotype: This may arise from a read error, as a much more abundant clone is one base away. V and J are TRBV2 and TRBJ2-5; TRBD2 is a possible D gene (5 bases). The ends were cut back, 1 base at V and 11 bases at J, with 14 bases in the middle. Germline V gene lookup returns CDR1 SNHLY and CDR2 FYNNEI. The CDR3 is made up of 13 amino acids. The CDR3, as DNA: TGTGCCAGCAGTGAAGTTATGCGGGTTGAGCAGTACTTC. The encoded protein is CASSEVMRVEQYF.

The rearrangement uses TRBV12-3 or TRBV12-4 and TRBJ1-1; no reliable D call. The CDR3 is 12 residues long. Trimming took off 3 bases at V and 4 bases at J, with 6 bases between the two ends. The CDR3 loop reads CASSLAVTEAFF. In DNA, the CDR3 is TGTGCCAGCAGTTTGGCAGTCACTGAAGCTTTCTTT.

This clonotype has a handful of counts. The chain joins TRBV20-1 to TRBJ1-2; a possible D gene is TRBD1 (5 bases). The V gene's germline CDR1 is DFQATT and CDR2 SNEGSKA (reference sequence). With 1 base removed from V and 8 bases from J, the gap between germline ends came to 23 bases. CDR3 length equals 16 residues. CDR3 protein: CSARAYRDGPSEGYTF. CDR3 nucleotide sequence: TGCAGTGCTAGAGCTTACCGGGACGGGCCTTCGGAAGGCTACACCTTC.

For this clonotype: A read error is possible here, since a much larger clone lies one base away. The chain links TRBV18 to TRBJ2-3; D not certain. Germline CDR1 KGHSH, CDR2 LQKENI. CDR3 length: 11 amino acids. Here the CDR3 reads CACSPGDTQYF. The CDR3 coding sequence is TGTGCCTGCTCACCCGGAGATACGCAGTATTTT.

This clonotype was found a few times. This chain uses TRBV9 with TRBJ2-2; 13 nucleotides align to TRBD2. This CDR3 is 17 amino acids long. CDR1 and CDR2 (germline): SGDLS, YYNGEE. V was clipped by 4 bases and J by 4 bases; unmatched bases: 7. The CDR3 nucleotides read TGTGCCAGCAGCCCGAGACTAGCGGGAGGCCCCACCGGGGAGCTGTTTTTT. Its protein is CASSPRLAGGPTGELFF.

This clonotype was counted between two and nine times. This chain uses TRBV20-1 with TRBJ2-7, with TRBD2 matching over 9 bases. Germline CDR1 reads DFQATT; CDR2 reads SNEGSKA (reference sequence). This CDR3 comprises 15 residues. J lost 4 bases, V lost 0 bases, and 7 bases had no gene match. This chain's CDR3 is CSARDRAGGWYEQYF. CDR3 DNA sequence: TGCAGTGCTAGAGATCGGGCGGGGGGGTGGTACGAGCAGTACTTC.

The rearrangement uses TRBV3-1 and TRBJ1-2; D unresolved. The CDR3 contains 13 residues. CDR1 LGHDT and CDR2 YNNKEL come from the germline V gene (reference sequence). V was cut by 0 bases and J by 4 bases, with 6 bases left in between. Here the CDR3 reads CASSQDYVYGYTF. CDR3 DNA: TGTGCCAGCAGCCAAGATTACGTCTATGGCTACACCTTC.

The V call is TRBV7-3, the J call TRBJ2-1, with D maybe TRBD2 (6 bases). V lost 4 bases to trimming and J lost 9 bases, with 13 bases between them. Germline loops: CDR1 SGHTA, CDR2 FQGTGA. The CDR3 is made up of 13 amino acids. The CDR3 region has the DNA TGTGCCAGCAGCTCTACCGGGCGGGGTGAGCAGTTCTTC. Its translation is CASSSTGRGEQFF.